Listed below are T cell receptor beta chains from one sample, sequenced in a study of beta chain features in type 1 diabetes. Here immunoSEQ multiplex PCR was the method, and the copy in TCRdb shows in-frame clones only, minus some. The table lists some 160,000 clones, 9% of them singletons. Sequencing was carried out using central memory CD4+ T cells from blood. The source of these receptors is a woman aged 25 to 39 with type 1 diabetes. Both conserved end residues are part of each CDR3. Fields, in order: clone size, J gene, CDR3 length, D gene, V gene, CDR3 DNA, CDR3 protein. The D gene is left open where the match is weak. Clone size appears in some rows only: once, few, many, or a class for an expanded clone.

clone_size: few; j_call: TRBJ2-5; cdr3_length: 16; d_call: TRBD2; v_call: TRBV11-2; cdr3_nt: TGTGCCAGCAGCCGGGTGGCGGGAGGGCCGAGAGAGACCCAGTACTTC; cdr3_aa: CASSRVAGGPRETQYF
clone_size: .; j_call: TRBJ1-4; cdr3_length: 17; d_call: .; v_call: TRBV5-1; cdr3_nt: TGCGCCAGCAGCGTGACAGGCCGGACCGCGTTAAATGAAAAACTGTTTTTT; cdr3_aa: CASSVTGRTALNEKLFF
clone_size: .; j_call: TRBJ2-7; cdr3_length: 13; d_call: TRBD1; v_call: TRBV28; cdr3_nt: TGTGCCAGCAGTTTTGGACAGGGTTACGAGCAGTACTTC; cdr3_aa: CASSFGQGYEQYF
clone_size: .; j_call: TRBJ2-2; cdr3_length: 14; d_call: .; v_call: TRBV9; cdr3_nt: TGTGCCAGCAGCGCCCAGGGGAACACCGGGGAGCTGTTTTTT; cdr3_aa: CASSAQGNTGELFF
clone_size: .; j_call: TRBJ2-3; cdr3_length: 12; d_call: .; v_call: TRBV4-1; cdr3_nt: TGCGCCAGCAGCCAAGTCGTCGGTACGCAGTATTTT; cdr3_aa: CASSQVVGTQYF
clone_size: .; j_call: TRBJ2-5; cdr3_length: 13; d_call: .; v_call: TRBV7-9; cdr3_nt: TGTGCCAGCAGCAGAGAGATTCGAGAGACCCAGTACTTC; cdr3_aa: CASSREIRETQYF
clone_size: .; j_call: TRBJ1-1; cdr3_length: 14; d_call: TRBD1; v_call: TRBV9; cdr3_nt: TGTGCCAGCAGCATACAGGGGGACGGTACTGAAGCTTTCTTT; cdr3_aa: CASSIQGDGTEAFF
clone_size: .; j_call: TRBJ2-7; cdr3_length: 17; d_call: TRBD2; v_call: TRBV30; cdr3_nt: TGTGCCTGGAGTGACGACTTGGGACTAGCGGGAGGGTACGAGCAGTACTTC; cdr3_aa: CAWSDDLGLAGGYEQYF
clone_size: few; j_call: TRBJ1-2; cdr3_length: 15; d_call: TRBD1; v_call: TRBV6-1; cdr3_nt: TGTGCCAGCAGTCCTGGGACAGGAGGCTTCTATGGCTACACCTTC; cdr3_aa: CASSPGTGGFYGYTF
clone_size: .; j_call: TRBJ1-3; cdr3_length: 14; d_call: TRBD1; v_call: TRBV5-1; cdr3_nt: TGCGCCAGCAGCCCCGGGACAGCTGGAAACACCATATATTTT; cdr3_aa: CASSPGTAGNTIYF
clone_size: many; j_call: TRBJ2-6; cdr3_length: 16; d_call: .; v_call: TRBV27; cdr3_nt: TGTGCCAGCAGTTTATCCGGACTACCTGGGGCCAACGTCCTGACTTTC; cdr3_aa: CASSLSGLPGANVLTF
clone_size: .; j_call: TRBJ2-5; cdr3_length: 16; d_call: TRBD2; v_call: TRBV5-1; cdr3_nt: TGCGCCAGCAGCTTGGAGGCGGGAGTGGTCCAAGAGACCCAGTACTTC; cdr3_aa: CASSLEAGVVQETQYF
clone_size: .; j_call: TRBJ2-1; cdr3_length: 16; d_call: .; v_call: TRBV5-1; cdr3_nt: TGCGCCAGCAGCTTGTCGTCGGGTACTTTCAACAATGAGCAGTTCTTC; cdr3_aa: CASSLSSGTFNNEQFF
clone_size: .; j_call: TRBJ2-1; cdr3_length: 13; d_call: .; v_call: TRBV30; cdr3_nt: TGTGCCTGGCTCCTTCAGGGCTACAATGAGCAGTTCTTC; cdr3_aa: CAWLLQGYNEQFF
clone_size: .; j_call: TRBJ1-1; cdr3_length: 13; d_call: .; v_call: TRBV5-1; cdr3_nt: TGCGCCAGCAGCTCGTTAGGGGGCACTGAAGCTTTCTTT; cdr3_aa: CASSSLGGTEAFF
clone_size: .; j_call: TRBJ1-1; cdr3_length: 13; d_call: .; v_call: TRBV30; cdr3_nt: TGTGCCTACCGGACGGGGATGAACACTGAAGCTTTCTTT; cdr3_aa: CAYRTGMNTEAFF
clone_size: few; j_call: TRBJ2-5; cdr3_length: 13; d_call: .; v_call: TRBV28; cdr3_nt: TGTGCCAGCTTAGCGCCTGGCAGGGAGACCCAGTACTTC; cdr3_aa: CASLAPGRETQYF
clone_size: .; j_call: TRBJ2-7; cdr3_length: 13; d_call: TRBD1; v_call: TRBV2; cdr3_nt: TGTGCCAGCTACCGGGACAGGGTAAACGAGCAGTACTTC; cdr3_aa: CASYRDRVNEQYF
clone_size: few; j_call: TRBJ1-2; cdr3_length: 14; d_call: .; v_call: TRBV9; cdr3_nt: TGTGCCAGCAGCTCTAAAACAGGGAGCTATGGCTACACCTTC; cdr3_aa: CASSSKTGSYGYTF
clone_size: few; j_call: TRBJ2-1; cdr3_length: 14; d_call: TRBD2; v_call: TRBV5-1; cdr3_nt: TGCGCCAGCGTCGCGACTAGCGGGGGGGATGAGCAGTTCTTC; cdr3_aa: CASVATSGGDEQFF
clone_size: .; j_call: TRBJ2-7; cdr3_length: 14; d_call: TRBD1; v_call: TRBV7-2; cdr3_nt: TGTGCCAGCAGCACCGGGACAGAGTCCTACGAGCAGTACTTC; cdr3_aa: CASSTGTESYEQYF
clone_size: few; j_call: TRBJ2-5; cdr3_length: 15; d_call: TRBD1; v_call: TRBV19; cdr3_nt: TGTGCCAGTAGTCTGCAGGGGGAAACCCAAGAGACCCAGTACTTC; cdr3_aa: CASSLQGETQETQYF
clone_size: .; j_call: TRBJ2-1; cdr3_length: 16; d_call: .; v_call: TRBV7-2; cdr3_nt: TGTGCCAGCAACTTACGTGCGGGAAGCTCCTACAATGAGCAGTTCTTC; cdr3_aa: CASNLRAGSSYNEQFF
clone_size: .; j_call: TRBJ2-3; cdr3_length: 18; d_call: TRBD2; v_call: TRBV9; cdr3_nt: TGTGCCAGCAGCGCCCGGAGTCTAGCGGGAGGGGGAGCAGATACGCAGTATTTT; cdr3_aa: CASSARSLAGGGADTQYF
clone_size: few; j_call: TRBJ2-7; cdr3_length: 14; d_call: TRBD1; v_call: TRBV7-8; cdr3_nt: TGTGCCAGCAGCTTTGACAGGGGACCCTACGAGCAGTACTTC; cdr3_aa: CASSFDRGPYEQYF
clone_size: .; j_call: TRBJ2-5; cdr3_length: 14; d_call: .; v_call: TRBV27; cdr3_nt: TGTGCCAGCAGTCAAAGGGGTGAAAAAGAGACCCAGTACTTC; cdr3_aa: CASSQRGEKETQYF
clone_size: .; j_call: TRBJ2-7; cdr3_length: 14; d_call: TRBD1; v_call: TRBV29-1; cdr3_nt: TGCAGCGTTGAAACCTCGGGACAGGGGGGGGAGCAGTACTTC; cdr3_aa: CSVETSGQGGEQYF
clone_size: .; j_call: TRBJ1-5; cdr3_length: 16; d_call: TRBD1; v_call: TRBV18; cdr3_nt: TGTGCCAGCTCACCAAAAGACAGGGAAGGTGGTCAGCCCCAGCATTTT; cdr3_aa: CASSPKDREGGQPQHF
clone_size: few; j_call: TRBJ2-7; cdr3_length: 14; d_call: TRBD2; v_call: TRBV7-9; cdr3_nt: TGTGCCAGCAGAGGGGGGGGACTAGCGGACGAGCAGTACTTC; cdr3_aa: CASRGGGLADEQYF
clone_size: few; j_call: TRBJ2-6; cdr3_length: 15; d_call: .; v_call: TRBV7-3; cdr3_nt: TGTGCCAGCAGCCCGGGAGCCGGCGGGGCCAACGTCCTGACTTTC; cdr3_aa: CASSPGAGGANVLTF
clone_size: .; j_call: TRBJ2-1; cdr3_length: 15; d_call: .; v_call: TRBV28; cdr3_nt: TGTGCCAGCAATAGGCGACTAAGCTCCTACAATGAGCAGTTCTTC; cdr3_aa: CASNRRLSSYNEQFF
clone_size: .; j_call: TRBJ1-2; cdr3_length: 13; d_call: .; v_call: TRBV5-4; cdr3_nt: TGTGCCAGCAGTCGACAGGAAGGCTATGGCTACACCTTC; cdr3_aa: CASSRQEGYGYTF
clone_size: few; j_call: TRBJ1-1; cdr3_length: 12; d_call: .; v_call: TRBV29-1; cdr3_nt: TGCAGCGTATCATTGCGGCCTCCTGAAGCTTTCTTT; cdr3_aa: CSVSLRPPEAFF
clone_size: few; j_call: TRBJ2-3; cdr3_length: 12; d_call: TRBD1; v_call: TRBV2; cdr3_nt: TGTGCCAGCAAAGACAGGGCGGATACGCAGTATTTT; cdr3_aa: CASKDRADTQYF
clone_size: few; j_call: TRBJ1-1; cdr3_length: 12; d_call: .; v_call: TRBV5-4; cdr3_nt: TGTGCCAGCAGCTTGGGGCCCACTGAAGCTTTCTTT; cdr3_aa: CASSLGPTEAFF
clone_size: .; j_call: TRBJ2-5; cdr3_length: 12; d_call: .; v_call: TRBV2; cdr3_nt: TGTGCCAGCAATATCAGGGGAGAGACCCAGTACTTC; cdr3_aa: CASNIRGETQYF
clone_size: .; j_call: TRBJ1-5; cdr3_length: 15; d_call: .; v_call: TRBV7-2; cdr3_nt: TGTGCCAGCAGCAACAGGGTAACGAGCAATCAGCCCCAGCATTTT; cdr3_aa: CASSNRVTSNQPQHF
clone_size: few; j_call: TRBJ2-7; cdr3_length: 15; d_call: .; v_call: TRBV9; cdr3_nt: TGTGCCAGCAGCGTATTGGGGACACCCTCCTACGAGCAGTACTTC; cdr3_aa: CASSVLGTPSYEQYF
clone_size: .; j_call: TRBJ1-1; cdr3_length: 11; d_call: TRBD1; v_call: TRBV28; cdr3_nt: TGTGCCAGCAGTCCCACAGGGGTAGCTTTCTTT; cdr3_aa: CASSPTGVAFF
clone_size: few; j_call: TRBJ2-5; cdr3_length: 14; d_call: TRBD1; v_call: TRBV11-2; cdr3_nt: TGTGCCAGCAGAAGTACAGGGGACCAAGAGACCCAGTACTTC; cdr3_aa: CASRSTGDQETQYF
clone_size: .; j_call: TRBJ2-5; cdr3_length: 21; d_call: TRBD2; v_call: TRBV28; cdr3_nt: TGTGCCAGCAGCTTCCCTCGCAGCGGGAGGCCTAACCCCCTTTACCAAGAGACCCAGTACTTC; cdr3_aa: CASSFPRSGRPNPLYQETQYF
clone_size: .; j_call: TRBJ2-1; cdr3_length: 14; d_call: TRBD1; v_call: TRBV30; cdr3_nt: TGTGCCTGGAAGGGGGCGAGAACCTACAATGAGCAGTTCTTC; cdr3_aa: CAWKGARTYNEQFF
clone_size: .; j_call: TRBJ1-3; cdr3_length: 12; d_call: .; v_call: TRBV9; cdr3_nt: TGTGCCAGCAGCGTCCAGGGGAACACCATATATTTT; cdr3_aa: CASSVQGNTIYF